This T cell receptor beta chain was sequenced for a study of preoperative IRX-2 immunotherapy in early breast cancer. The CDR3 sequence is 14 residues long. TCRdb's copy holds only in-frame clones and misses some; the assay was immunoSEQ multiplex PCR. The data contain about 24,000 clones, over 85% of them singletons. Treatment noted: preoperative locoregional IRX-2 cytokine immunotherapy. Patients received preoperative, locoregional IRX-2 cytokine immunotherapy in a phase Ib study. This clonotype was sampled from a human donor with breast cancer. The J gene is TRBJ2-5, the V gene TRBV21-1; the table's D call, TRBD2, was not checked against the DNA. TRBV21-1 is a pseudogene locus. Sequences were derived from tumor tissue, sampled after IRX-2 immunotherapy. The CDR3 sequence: CAGPLAPYQETQYF. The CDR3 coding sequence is TGTGCCGGACCCTTAGCGCCGTACCAAGAGACCCAGTACTTC.